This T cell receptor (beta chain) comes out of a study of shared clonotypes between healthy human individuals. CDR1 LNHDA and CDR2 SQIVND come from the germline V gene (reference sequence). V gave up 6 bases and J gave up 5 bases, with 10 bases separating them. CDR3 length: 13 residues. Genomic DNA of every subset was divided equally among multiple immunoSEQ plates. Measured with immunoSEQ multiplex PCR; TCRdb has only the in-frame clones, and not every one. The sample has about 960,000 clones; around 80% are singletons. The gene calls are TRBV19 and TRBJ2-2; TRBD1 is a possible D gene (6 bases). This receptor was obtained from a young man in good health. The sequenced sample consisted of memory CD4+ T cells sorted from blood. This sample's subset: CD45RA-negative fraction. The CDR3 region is CASRSTGTGELFF. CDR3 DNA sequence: TGTGCCAGTAGATCGACAGGTACCGGGGAGCTGTTTTTT.